Shown below are 2 T cell receptor beta chains from a single sample sequenced in a study of metastatic and nonmetastatic thyroid tumors (TCRdb year 2020). Library method: PCR. The instrument was an Illumina HiSeq 4000. TCRdb reworked the public reads: Q25 trimming with fastp, MiXCR clone assembly, productive beta chains retained. A total of roughly 90,000 clones appear in this sample, 14% to 15% of them only once. The top ten constitute 3.6% of the sample. No treatment had been received by any patient before thyroid surgery. Material for sequencing was blood. The receptor set was obtained from a female donor with papillary thyroid cancer or a benign thyroid nodule (not recorded which). Some clones in this sample may be carry-over from other donors' samples.

The chain couples TRBV20-1 to TRBJ1-6, with D possibly being TRBD1 (5 bases). Germline CDR1 DFQATT, CDR2 SNEGSKA (reference sequence). CDR3 length: 16 residues. The V end lost 2 bases, the J end lost 0 bases, and 11 bases lay between the germline ends. The CDR3 region is CSARRGGSSYNSPLHF. The CDR3 region has the DNA TGCAGTGCTAGAAGGGGAGGGAGCTCCTATAATTCACCCCTCCACTTT.

This clone has ten or more counts. The chain carries TRBV20-1 and TRBJ1-1; D is ambiguous. In germline, CDR1 is DFQATT, CDR2 SNEGSKA (reference sequence). CDR3 length: 14 residues. The CDR3 region is CRPHASPRDTEAFF. Written as DNA, the CDR3 is TGCAGGCCCCATGCGTCACCAAGGGACACTGAAGCTTTCTTT.